These 8 T cell receptor beta chains were sequenced from one sample in a study of T cells after yellow fever vaccination. TCRdb re-derived calls from the 5' RACE reads in MiXCR, one entry per CDR3 protein. The table has a few hundred thousand distinct CDR3 sequences, 10% to 15% seen once. The source material was CD4+ T cells sorted from PBMCs, sampled 45 days after the yellow fever booster vaccination. The receptors here all came from a young man who received the YFV17D yellow fever vaccine.

As to this clonotype: At one of its ends the junction is not consistent with the germline gene, which may arise from a read error. The chain uses TRBV2 and TRBJ2-6, with 7 bases fitting TRBD1. This CDR3 has 15 residues. CDR1 and CDR2 from the germline V gene are SNHLY and FYNNEI. The CDR3 bases are TGTGCCAGCAGTCGACAGGGATCTGGAGCCAACGTCCTGACTTTC. Translation: CASSRQGSGANVLTF.

This chain links TRBV6-5 with TRBJ2-4; 8 bases agree with TRBD1. The V segment lost 1 base and the J segment 5 bases; nucleotides outside the gene matches: 1. This CDR3 comprises 14 residues. Germline values: CDR1 MNHEY, CDR2 SVGAGI. CDR3 region: CASSYFRGQNIQYF. The CDR3 DNA is TGTGCCAGCAGTTACTTCAGGGGGCAAAACATTCAGTACTTC.

Here the CDR3 reads CSAGTGDYGYTF. The CDR3 bases are TGCAGCGCCGGGACAGGGGACTATGGCTACACCTTC. The chain has TRBV29-1 and TRBJ1-2; TRBD1 aligns across 10 bases. V lost 7 bases, J lost 3 bases, and 2 bases stayed unmatched. Per the germline V gene, CDR1 is SQVTM and CDR2 is ANQGSEA. The CDR3 is made up of 12 amino acids.

The table lists this clonotype with a few counts. The V call is TRBV7-6, the J call TRBJ2-7, with D maybe TRBD2 (5 bases). Trimming pared 5 bases from V and 6 bases from J, leaving 14 bases between. Germline-derived CDR1 and CDR2 are SGHVS and FNYEAQ. The CDR3 sequence is 13 residues long. This CDR3 reads CASSQSRGREQYF. As DNA, the CDR3 is TGTGCCAGCAGCCAGTCTCGGGGTCGCGAGCAGTACTTC.

This clonotype was seen more than once but under ten times. This chain uses TRBV27 with TRBJ2-2; D not certain. CDR3 length: 15 residues. Germline values: CDR1 MNHEY, CDR2 SMNVEV (reference sequence). V gave up 0 bases and J gave up 3 bases, with 8 bases separating them. Written as DNA, the CDR3 is TGTGCCAGCAGTTTATCGAGGCAGTACACCGGGGAGCTGTTTTTT. Translated: CASSLSRQYTGELFF.

This clonotype appeared a few times. The chain combines TRBV10-3 with TRBJ2-7, with a possible D match to TRBD2 (6 bases). Per germline, CDR1 ENHRY and CDR2 SYGVKD. Trimming removed 6 bases from V and 6 bases from J, with 18 bases in between. The CDR3 covers 14 residues. CDR3 residues: CAIRDPTRPSEQYF. The CDR3 nucleotides read TGTGCCATCAGGGACCCGACTAGGCCCTCCGAGCAGTACTTC.

This clonotype has a count of ten or more. The rearrangement uses TRBV5-1 and TRBJ2-1, with 8 bases aligning to TRBD1. The CDR3 contains 15 residues. The V segment lost 4 bases and the J segment 5 bases; nucleotides outside the gene matches: 8. Per germline, CDR1 SGHRS and CDR2 YFSETQ. The CDR3 DNA follows: TGCGCCAGCAGCCCGCGGACAGGGAGCCACAATGAGCAGTTCTTC. This encodes CASSPRTGSHNEQFF.

This clonotype was recorded at least ten times. The V call is TRBV10-3, the J call TRBJ2-5; TRBD1 agrees at 7 bases. The CDR3 is made up of 14 amino acids. V shed 2 bases and J 2 bases; nucleotides not matched to a gene: 2. Germline CDR1 ENHRY, CDR2 SYGVKD. The CDR3 spells CAISERGPQETQYF. The DNA for the CDR3 is TGTGCCATCAGTGAGAGGGGGCCTCAAGAGACCCAGTACTTC.